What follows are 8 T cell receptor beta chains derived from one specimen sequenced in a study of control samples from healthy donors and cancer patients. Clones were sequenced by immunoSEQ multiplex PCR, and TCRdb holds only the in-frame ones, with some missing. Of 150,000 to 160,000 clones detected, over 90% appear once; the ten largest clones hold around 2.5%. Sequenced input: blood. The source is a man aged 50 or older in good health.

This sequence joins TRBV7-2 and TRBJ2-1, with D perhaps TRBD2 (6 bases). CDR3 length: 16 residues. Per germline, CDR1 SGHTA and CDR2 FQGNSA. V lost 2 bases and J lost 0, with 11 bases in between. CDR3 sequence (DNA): TGTGCCAGCAGCTTACGGTACGGGAGCTCCTACAATGAGCAGTTCTTC. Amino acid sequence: CASSLRYGSSYNEQFF.

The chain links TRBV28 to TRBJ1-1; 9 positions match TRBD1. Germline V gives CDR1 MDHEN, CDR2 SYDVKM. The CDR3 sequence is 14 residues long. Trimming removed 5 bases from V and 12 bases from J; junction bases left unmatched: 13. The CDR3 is CASSPYRGLIETFF. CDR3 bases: TGTGCCAGCAGTCCCTACAGGGGGCTCATAGAAACTTTCTTT. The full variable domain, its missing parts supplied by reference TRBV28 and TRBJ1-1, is DVKVTQSSRYLVKRTGEKVFLECVQDMDHENMFWYRQDPGLGLRLIYFSYDVKMKEKGDIPEGYSVSREKKERFSLILESASTNQTSMYLCASSPYRGLIETFFGQGTRLTVV.

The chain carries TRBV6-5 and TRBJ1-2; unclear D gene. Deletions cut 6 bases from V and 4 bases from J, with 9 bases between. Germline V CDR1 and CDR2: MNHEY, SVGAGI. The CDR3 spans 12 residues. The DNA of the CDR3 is TGTGCCAGCAGGACTGGAGGCTATGGCTACACCTTC. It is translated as CASRTGGYGYTF.

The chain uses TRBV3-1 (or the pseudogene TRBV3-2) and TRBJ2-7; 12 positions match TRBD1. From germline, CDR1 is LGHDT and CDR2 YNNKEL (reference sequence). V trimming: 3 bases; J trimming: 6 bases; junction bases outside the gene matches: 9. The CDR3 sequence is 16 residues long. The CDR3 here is CASSHMFGTGGFEQYF. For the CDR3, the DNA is TGTGCCAGCAGCCACATGTTCGGGACAGGGGGCTTCGAGCAGTACTTC.

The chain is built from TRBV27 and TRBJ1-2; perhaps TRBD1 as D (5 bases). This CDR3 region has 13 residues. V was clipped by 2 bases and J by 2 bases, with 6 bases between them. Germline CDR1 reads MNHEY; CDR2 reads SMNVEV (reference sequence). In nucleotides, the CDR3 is TGTGCCAGCAGTTTAAAGGGGAACTATGGCTACACCTTC. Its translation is CASSLKGNYGYTF.

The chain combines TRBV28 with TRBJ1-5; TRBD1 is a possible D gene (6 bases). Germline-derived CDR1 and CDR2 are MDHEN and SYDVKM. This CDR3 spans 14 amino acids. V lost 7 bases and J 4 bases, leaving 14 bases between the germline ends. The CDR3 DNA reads TGTGCCAGCACCAGGGGTACGCAAAATCAGCCCCAGCATTTT. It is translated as CASTRGTQNQPQHF.

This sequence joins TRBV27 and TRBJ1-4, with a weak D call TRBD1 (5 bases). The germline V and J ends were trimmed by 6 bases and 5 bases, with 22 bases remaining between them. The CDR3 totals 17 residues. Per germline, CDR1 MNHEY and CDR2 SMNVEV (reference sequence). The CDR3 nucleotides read TGTGCCAGCAGCCCACAAGGTGGCGGGACGAGGAATGAAAAACTGTTTTTT. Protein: CASSPQGGGTRNEKLFF.

The CDR3: CASKLRDYQETQYF. DNA of the CDR3: TGTGCCAGCAAACTCCGGGACTATCAAGAGACCCAGTACTTC. This chain joins TRBV7-9 and TRBJ2-5, with TRBD2 matching over 7 bases. The CDR3 totals 14 residues. Germline loops: CDR1 SEHNR, CDR2 FQNEAQ (reference sequence). With 7 bases clipped from V and 2 bases from J, the junction kept 7 bases outside the gene matches.